This T cell receptor (beta chain) emerged from a study of blood T cell repertoires in COVID-19. TCRdb's table, derived via immunoSEQ multiplex PCR, lists solely in-frame clones and lacks some. Altogether about 170,000 clones are present, about nine tenths being singletons, with the ten largest covering around 5.1%. The sample consisted of peripheral blood. This receptor was identified in a man aged 18-30 years with COVID-19, enrolled during active disease.

The CDR3 reads CASRWTGGYEQYF. CDR3 DNA: TGTGCCAGCAGATGGACAGGGGGCTACGAGCAGTACTTC. The chain uses TRBV28 and TRBJ2-7; the match to TRBD1 covers 10 bases. This CDR3 spans 13 amino acids. With V trimmed by 6 bases and J by 3 bases, 2 bases remained unmatched. Germline V gene sequence: CDR1 MDHEN, CDR2 SYDVKM.